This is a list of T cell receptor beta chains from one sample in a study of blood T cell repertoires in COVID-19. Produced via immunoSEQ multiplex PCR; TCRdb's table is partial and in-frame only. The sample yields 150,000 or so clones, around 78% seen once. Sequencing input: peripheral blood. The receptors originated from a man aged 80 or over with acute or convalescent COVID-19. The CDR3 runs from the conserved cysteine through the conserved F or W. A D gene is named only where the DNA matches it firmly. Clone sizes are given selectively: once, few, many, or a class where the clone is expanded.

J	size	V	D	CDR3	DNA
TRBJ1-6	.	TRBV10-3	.	CAIRPLLNSPLHF	TGTGCCATCAGGCCCCTACTAAATTCACCCCTCCACTTT
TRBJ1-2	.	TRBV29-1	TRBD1	CSSTEGARGYTF	TGCAGCTCCACGGAGGGGGCGCGAGGCTACACCTTC
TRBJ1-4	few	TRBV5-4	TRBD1	CASSLEQGGHEKLFF	TGTGCCAGCAGCTTGGAACAGGGGGGACATGAAAAACTGTTTTTT
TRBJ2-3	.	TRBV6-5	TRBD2	CASCSVLAGDTDTQYF	TGTGCCAGCTGTTCAGTACTAGCGGGGGACACAGATACGCAGTATTTT
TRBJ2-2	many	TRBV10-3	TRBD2	CAIGRTSVAGELFF	TGTGCCATCGGCCGGACTAGCGTGGCCGGGGAGCTGTTTTTT
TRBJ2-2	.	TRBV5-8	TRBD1	CASRFLGDRGNTGELFF	TGTGCCAGCAGGTTCTTAGGGGACAGGGGAAACACCGGGGAGCTGTTTTTT
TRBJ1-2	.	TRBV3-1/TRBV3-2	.	CASSQGGGSSSGYTF	TGTGCCAGCAGCCAAGGCGGAGGATCTTCCTCTGGCTACACCTTC
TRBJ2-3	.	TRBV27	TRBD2	CASSFGLAGAITDTQYF	TGTGCCAGCAGTTTCGGACTAGCGGGGGCCATCACAGATACGCAGTATTTT
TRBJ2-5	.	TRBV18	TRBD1	CASGRTGGQETQYF	TGTGCCAGCGGAAGGACAGGGGGCCAAGAGACCCAGTACTTC
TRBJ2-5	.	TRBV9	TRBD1	CASSVRQGTQGETQYF	TGTGCCAGCAGCGTTCGACAGGGAACGCAAGGGGAGACCCAGTACTTC
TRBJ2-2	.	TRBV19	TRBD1	CASSKTGGLTGELFF	TGTGCCAGTAGTAAAACAGGGGGTCTCACCGGGGAGCTGTTTTTT
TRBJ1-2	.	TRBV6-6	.	CASSALVVGYTF	TGTGCCAGCAGTGCTCTAGTGGTAGGCTACACCTTC
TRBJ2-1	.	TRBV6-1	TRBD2	CASSEAGTSGGFIAYNEQFF	TGTGCCAGCAGTGAAGCCGGGACTAGCGGGGGGTTTATTGCCTACAATGAGCAGTTCTTC
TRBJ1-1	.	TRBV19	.	CASSIVGSGNTEAFF	TGTGCCAGTAGTATAGTCGGGTCGGGGAACACTGAAGCTTTCTTT
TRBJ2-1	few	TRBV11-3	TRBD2	CASSPGRRGTLTRLNEQFF	TGTGCCAGCAGCCCCGGGAGGAGGGGAACCTTAACTCGCCTCAATGAGCAGTTCTTC
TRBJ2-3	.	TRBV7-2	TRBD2	CASKREGIYTDTQYF	TGTGCCAGCAAGCGGGAGGGGATTTACACAGATACGCAGTATTTT
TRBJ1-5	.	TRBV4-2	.	CASSQGNLQPQHF	TGTGCCAGCAGCCAAGGAAATCTACAGCCCCAGCATTTT
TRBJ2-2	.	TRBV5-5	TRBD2	CASSDGLAGGLGELFF	TGTGCCAGCAGCGACGGACTAGCGGGGGGGCTAGGGGAGCTGTTTTTT
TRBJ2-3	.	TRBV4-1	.	CASSQELSGWGDTQYF	TGCGCCAGCAGCCAAGAACTGAGCGGATGGGGAGATACGCAGTATTTT
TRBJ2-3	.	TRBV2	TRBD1	CASRGQGTDTQYF	TGTGCCAGTAGGGGACAGGGTACAGATACGCAGTATTTT
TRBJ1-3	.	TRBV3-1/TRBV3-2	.	CASSQDTGLSGNTIYF	TGTGCCAGCAGCCAAGACACAGGGCTTTCTGGAAACACCATATATTTT
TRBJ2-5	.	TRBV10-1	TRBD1	CASSERTGDRETQYF	TGCGCCAGCAGTGAGAGGACAGGGGACCGGGAGACCCAGTACTTC
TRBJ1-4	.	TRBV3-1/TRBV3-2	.	CASSLTSEKLFF	TGTGCCAGCAGCCTCACATCGGAAAAACTGTTTTTT
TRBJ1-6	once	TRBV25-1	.	CASSAPGWASPLHF	TGTGCCAGCAGTGCACCCGGATGGGCATCTCCCCTCCACTTT
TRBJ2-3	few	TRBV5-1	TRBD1	CASSSTGFSTDTQYF	TGCGCCAGCAGCTCGACAGGGTTTAGCACAGATACGCAGTATTTT
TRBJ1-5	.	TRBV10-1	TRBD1	CASSGQGNQPQHF	TGCGCCAGCAGTGGACAGGGAAATCAGCCCCAGCATTTT
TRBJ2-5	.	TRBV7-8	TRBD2	CASSKLAGQGETQYF	TGTGCCAGCAGTAAACTAGCGGGGCAGGGGGAGACCCAGTACTTC
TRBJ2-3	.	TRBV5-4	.	CASSLGAPGTDTQYF	TGTGCCAGCAGCTTGGGGGCCCCTGGTACAGATACGCAGTATTTT
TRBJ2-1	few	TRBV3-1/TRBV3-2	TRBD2	CASSPLYAGGTIYNEQFF	TGTGCCAGCAGCCCCCTCTACGCGGGGGGGACAATCTACAATGAGCAGTTCTTC
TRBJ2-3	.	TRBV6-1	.	CASSERSARADTQYF	TGTGCCAGCAGTGAACGAAGCGCCCGGGCAGATACGCAGTATTTT
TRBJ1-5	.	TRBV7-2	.	CASSPDYSNQPQHF	TGTGCCAGCAGCCCGGACTATAGCAATCAGCCCCAGCATTTT
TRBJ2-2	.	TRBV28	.	CASQTAGTGELFF	TGTGCCAGTCAGACGGCCGGGACCGGGGAGCTGTTTTTT
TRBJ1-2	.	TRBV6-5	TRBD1	CATHRGHGYTF	TGTGCCACCCACAGGGGCCATGGCTACACCTTC
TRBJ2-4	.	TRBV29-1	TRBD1	CSVETLTGVSKNIQYF	TGCAGCGTTGAGACCCTTACAGGGGTGTCCAAAAACATTCAGTACTTC
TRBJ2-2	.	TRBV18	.	CASSGSDTGELFF	TGTGCCAGCTCAGGCAGCGACACCGGGGAGCTGTTTTTT
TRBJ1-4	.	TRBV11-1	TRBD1	CASSRDRAEKLFF	TGTGCCAGCAGTAGGGACAGGGCTGAAAAACTGTTTTTT
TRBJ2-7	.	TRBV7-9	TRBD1	CASSATGDEQYF	TGTGCCAGCAGCGCGACAGGGGACGAGCAGTACTTC
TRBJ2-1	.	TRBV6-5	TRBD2	CASRGLAGYNEQFF	TGTGCCAGCAGAGGACTAGCGGGGTACAATGAGCAGTTCTTC
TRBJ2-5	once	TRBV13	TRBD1	CASSLSRQSGGKETQYF	TGTGCCAGCTCCCTTTCCCGACAGTCAGGGGGAAAAGAGACCCAGTACTTC
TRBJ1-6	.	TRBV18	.	CASSPWENLNSPLHF	TGTGCCAGCTCACCCTGGGAGAACCTTAATTCACCCCTCCACTTT
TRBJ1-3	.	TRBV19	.	CASRTPTGDGGNTIYF	TGTGCCAGCAGAACCCCGACAGGTGATGGTGGGAACACCATATATTTT